A selection of T cell receptor beta chains follows, all from one sample in a study of OX40 agonist ivuxolimab in advanced cancers. Measured with immunoSEQ multiplex PCR; TCRdb has only the in-frame clones, and not every one. The repertoire holds 78,000 or so clones, with more than 85% as singletons. Specimen: CD4+ or CD8+ T cells sorted from blood, collected in a trial of the OX40 agonist ivuxolimab. The receptor source for this set is an adult with an advanced solid tumor such as melanoma, head and neck, liver or kidney cancer. The CDR3 runs from the conserved cysteine through the conserved F or W. The D gene is left open where the match is weak. A clone size is listed for some rows: how often the clone was seen (once, few, many), or a class if it is expanded.

D,V,J,size,DNA,CDR3
TRBD2,TRBV29-1,TRBJ2-5,NA,TGCAGCGTCAAACTAGCGGGGACCCCAGAGACCCAGTACTTC,CSVKLAGTPETQYF
NA,TRBV6-5,TRBJ1-1,NA,TGTGCCACCCTAGTTGGCACTGAAGCTTTCTTT,CATLVGTEAFF
NA,TRBV7-9,TRBJ2-1,few,TGTGCCACGTATCAGGGAGGGGGAAGGGGTGAGCAGTTCTTC,CATYQGGGRGEQFF
TRBD1,TRBV13,TRBJ2-4,NA,TGTGCCAGCAGCAGCGGACAGGGAGCCCTGTACTTC,CASSSGQGALYF
NA,TRBV11-2,TRBJ2-7,once,TGTGCCAGCAGCTTAGATCAAAGACTCGAAGGGATCTACGAGCAGTACTTC,CASSLDQRLEGIYEQYF
NA,TRBV11-2,TRBJ2-1,NA,TGTGCCAGCAGCTTAGAGGTTCAGGGGCCCTACAATGAGCAGTTCTTC,CASSLEVQGPYNEQFF
TRBD2,TRBV19,TRBJ2-7,few,TGTGCCAGTCCTGGACTAGGCAATTTCTACGAGCAGTACTTC,CASPGLGNFYEQYF
NA,TRBV5-1,TRBJ2-7,NA,TGCGCCAGCGCAGTATGGCAGGGCCTCGCCTACGAGCAGTACTTC,CASAVWQGLAYEQYF
NA,TRBV21-1,TRBJ1-5,NA,TGTGCCAGCAGCAAAGCGGACAGGCCCCGGGGAATTGGCAATCAGCCCCAGCATTTT,CASSKADRPRGIGNQPQHF
NA,TRBV2,TRBJ2-7,NA,TGTGCCAGACCCCACTCCCCGGGCAGGACCTACGAGCAGTACTTC,CARPHSPGRTYEQYF
TRBD2,TRBV9,TRBJ2-2,NA,TGTGCCAGCAGCGTAGAGGGACTACCCACCGGGGAGCTGTTTTTT,CASSVEGLPTGELFF
NA,TRBV7-5,TRBJ1-5,NA,TGTGTCAGAAGCGGAGGGCTTGGGGACAGGGGGCCCCTTTGCAATCAGCCCCAGCATTTT,CVRSGGLGDRGPLCNQPQHF
NA,TRBV19,TRBJ2-7,NA,TGTGCCAGTAGTGCCTTATCAGGGTCCGAGCAGTACTTC,CASSALSGSEQYF
TRBD1,TRBV6-6,TRBJ1-6,NA,TGTGCCAGCAGCCTAGGAGGGGGCCATTCACCCCTCCACTTT,CASSLGGGHSPLHF
TRBD2,TRBV5-6,TRBJ2-3,NA,TGTGCCAGCAGCTCACTAGCGGGGGGGTTAGATACGCAGTATTTT,CASSSLAGGLDTQYF
NA,TRBV6-1,TRBJ2-7,NA,TGTGCCAGCATTTCGGCCAGGGGACTATCCTACGAGCAGTACTTC,CASISARGLSYEQYF
NA,TRBV5-1,TRBJ1-1,NA,TGCGCCAGCAGCTTTCGGGGAGCTGAAGCTTTCTTT,CASSFRGAEAFF
NA,TRBV15,TRBJ2-3,NA,TGTGCCACCAGCTTCCGGGCCGGAACAGATACGCAGTATTTT,CATSFRAGTDTQYF
TRBD1,TRBV14,TRBJ2-3,NA,TGTGCCAGCAGCCCGGGACAGGACACAGATACGCAGTATTTT,CASSPGQDTDTQYF
NA,TRBV7-9,TRBJ2-1,NA,TGTGCCAGCAGCTGGGTACCAAAGGAAAATGAGCAGTTCTTC,CASSWVPKENEQFF
NA,TRBV5-6,TRBJ2-1,NA,TGTGCCAGCAGCACGACAGGTGCGCAGTTCTTC,CASSTTGAQFF
NA,TRBV7-6,TRBJ2-1,NA,TGTGCCAGCAAAGGTGGGGGGGCCCTTGAGCAGTTCTTC,CASKGGGALEQFF
TRBD2,TRBV27,TRBJ2-1,once,TGTGCCAGCAGTTCACTGGGGACTAGCGGGACGACGAACTCCTACAATGAGCAGTTCTTC,CASSSLGTSGTTNSYNEQFF
TRBD1,TRBV18,TRBJ1-2,NA,TGTGCCAGCTCACCACCGGTGGGGGACAGCTATGGCTACACCTTC,CASSPPVGDSYGYTF
TRBD2,TRBV5-6,TRBJ2-7,NA,TGTGCCAGCAGCTCTCCTCGACTAGCGGGGGCCTACGAGCAGTACTTC,CASSSPRLAGAYEQYF
NA,TRBV2,TRBJ1-6,NA,TGTGCCAGCCAAACCTGGGGTTCCTATAATTCACCCCTCCACTTT,CASQTWGSYNSPLHF
TRBD2,TRBV7-2,TRBJ2-3,NA,TGTGCCAGCAGCTTAAGCGGGGGGATCACAGATACGCAGTATTTT,CASSLSGGITDTQYF
TRBD1,TRBV15,TRBJ1-1,NA,TGTGCCACCAGGGGACAGGGCCCCACTGAAGCTTTCTTT,CATRGQGPTEAFF
NA,TRBV6-4,TRBJ2-2,medium-sized,TGTGCCAGCAGTGACAGGGACACCGGGGAGCTGTTTTTT,CASSDRDTGELFF
NA,TRBV5-1,TRBJ2-5,NA,TGCGCCAGCAGCGATTCTGGCCCGTGGGAGACCCAGTACTTC,CASSDSGPWETQYF
TRBD2,TRBV15,TRBJ2-7,NA,TGTGCCACCAGCCCTATGGCGGGGGACCCCTACGAGCAGTACTTC,CATSPMAGDPYEQYF
TRBD1,TRBV19,TRBJ1-2,NA,TGTGCCAGTAGTACCAGACAGGGCGGCTATGGCTACACCTTC,CASSTRQGGYGYTF
TRBD2,TRBV4-3,TRBJ2-3,NA,TGCGCCAGCAGCCAAGATAGTTCGGGGGGGCTGGGAGATACGCAGTATTTT,CASSQDSSGGLGDTQYF
NA,TRBV6-5,TRBJ2-7,NA,TGTGCCAGCAGTTACTCGGCCGGGACTCGGTCCTACGAGCAGTACTTC,CASSYSAGTRSYEQYF
NA,TRBV4-1,TRBJ2-1,NA,TGCGCCAGCAGCCAAGAGGGGTACAATGAGCAGTTCTTC,CASSQEGYNEQFF
NA,TRBV6-5,TRBJ1-5,NA,TGTGCCAGCAAACTGTCGAGGGGTCAGCCCCAGCATTTT,CASKLSRGQPQHF
NA,TRBV10-2,TRBJ2-1,once,TGCGCCAGCACCCCCCCGAATACCTACAATGAGCAGTTCTTC,CASTPPNTYNEQFF
NA,TRBV7-9,TRBJ2-3,NA,TGTGCCAGCAGCTTAGACGGGGGAGATACGCAGTATTTT,CASSLDGGDTQYF
NA,TRBV2,TRBJ2-7,NA,TGTGCCAGCAGTGGGGACATACCCTACGAGCAGTACTTC,CASSGDIPYEQYF
TRBD1,TRBV10-1,TRBJ2-5,NA,TGCGCCAGCAGAGAATGCCGGGACAGGGGGCTCCAAGAGACCCAGTACTTC,CASRECRDRGLQETQYF
NA,TRBV5-1,TRBJ1-1,NA,TGCGCCAGCAGCTTGGTGGACTCCTTGAACACTGAAGCTTTCTTT,CASSLVDSLNTEAFF
NA,TRBV27,TRBJ2-7,NA,TGTGCCAGCAGTGAACAGGGAGATTTCTACGAGCAGTACTTC,CASSEQGDFYEQYF
TRBD1,TRBV7-9,TRBJ1-5,NA,TGTGCCAGCAGCTTAGATCAGGGGGCTGGACACAATCAGCCCCAGCATTTT,CASSLDQGAGHNQPQHF
NA,TRBV6-4,TRBJ2-6,NA,TGTGCCAGCAGCGACGGAAGCTCTGGGGCCAACGTCCTGACTTTC,CASSDGSSGANVLTF
NA,TRBV7-9,TRBJ2-6,NA,TGTGCCAGCAGGTTGGGCTCTGGGGCCAACGTCCTGACTTTC,CASRLGSGANVLTF
NA,TRBV7-3,TRBJ1-6,NA,TGTGCCAGCAGCTTAGGCGGGGATGGGTCACCCCTCCACTTT,CASSLGGDGSPLHF
NA,TRBV6-1,TRBJ2-7,NA,TGTGCCAGCAGCGAAGGGCCGGACCGATACGAGCAGTACTTC,CASSEGPDRYEQYF
TRBD2,TRBV4-1,TRBJ2-1,once,TGCGCCAGCAGCCAAGGGCTAGCGGGGAATGAGCAGTTCTTC,CASSQGLAGNEQFF
TRBD1,TRBV27,TRBJ2-3,NA,TGTGCCAGCAGTTTTCTACGGACAGGGGGAATTTTTGCAGATACGCAGTATTTT,CASSFLRTGGIFADTQYF
NA,TRBV5-4,TRBJ1-1,NA,TGTGCCAGCAGCTTCATGGGGGTCCTGAACACTGAAGCTTTCTTT,CASSFMGVLNTEAFF
NA,TRBV11-2,TRBJ2-7,few,TGTGCCAGCAGCTTAGGGTTAGGGTCCAACGAGCAGTACTTC,CASSLGLGSNEQYF
NA,TRBV5-8,TRBJ1-2,NA,TGTGCCAGCAGCCGAGGGACCTATGGCTACACCTTC,CASSRGTYGYTF
NA,TRBV5-6,TRBJ2-1,NA,TGTGCCAGCAGCTCCGGGGGGCGCAGCTCCTACAATGAGCAGTTCTTC,CASSSGGRSSYNEQFF
NA,TRBV19,TRBJ1-1,NA,TGTGCCAGTAGTATAAGGGGTTTGGGCCCTGAAGCTTTCTTT,CASSIRGLGPEAFF
NA,TRBV6-1,TRBJ1-5,once,TGTGCCAGCAGTGAAGGCCCGGGCAATCAGCCCCAGCATTTT,CASSEGPGNQPQHF
NA,TRBV9,TRBJ2-2,once,TGTGCCAGCAGCGTAGGCGGGAACACCGGGGAGCTGTTTTTT,CASSVGGNTGELFF